The present entry profiles one T cell receptor beta chain with its context. Its antigen is currently unknown. Likely a read error: the CDR3 ends without its conserved phenylalanine or tryptophan. It is unclear where the CDR3 begins or ends on the DNA, so no DNA is shown, and the CDR3 is as TCRdb lists it. Thyroid ultrasound, orbital computed tomography, TRAb, serum thyroxine and clinical symptoms formed the basis of diagnosis. The record originates from a study of Graves' ophthalmopathy and Graves' hyperthyroidism. Study-level findings and limits: Also, most clonotypes expanded in the thyroid above 0.001 frequency appeared in blood.

RNA transcripts were the template, and TCR beta CDR3 regions were amplified from them. Investigators did first-round RT-PCR with HTBI primers, then second-round multiplex PCR. TCRdb independently ran MiXCR on the multiplex PCR reads; one entry per CDR3 protein. The sample carries about 1.2 million distinct CDR3 sequences, roughly 35% recorded once. The CDR3 length equals 11 residues, ends included. Germline V CDR1 and CDR2: MDHEN, SYDVKM. This clonotype was sampled from an adult man with Graves' hyperthyroidism. This sequence joins TRBV28 and TRBJ2-5; the table's D gene call, TRBD2, was not cross checked with the DNA. Input material: peripheral blood or thyroid tissue (not recorded which). CDR3 region: CASSDSGTASL.